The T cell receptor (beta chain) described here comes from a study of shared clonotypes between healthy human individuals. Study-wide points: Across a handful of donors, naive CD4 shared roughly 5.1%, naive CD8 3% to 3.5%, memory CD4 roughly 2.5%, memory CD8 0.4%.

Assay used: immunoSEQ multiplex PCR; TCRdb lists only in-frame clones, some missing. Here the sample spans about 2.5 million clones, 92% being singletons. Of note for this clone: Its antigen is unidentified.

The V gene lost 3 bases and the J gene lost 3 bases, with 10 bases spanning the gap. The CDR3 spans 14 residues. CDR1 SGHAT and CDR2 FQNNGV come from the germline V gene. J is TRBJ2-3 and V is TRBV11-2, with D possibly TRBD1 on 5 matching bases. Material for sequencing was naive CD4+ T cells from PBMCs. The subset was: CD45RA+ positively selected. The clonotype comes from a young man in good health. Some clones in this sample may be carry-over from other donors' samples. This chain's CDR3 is CASSFTQGTDTQYF. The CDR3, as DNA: TGTGCCAGCAGCTTTACGCAGGGAACAGATACGCAGTATTTT.